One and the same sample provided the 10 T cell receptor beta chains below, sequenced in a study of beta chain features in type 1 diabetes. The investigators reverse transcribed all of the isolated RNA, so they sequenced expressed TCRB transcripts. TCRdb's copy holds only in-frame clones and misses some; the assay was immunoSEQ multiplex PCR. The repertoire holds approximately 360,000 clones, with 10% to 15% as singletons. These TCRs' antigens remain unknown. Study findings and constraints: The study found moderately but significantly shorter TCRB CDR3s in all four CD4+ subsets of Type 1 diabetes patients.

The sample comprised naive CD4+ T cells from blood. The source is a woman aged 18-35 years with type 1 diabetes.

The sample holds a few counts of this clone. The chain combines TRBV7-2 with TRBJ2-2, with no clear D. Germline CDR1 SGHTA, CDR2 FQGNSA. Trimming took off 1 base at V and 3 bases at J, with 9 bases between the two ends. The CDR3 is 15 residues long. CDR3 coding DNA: TGTGCCAGCAGCTTAGGGAGTTCCTACACCGGGGAGCTGTTTTTT. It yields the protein CASSLGSSYTGELFF.

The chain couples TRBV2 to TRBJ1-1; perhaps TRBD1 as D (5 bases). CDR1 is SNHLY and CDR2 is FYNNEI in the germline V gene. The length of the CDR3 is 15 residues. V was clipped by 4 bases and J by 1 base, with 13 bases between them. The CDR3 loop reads CASSVDGGANTEAFF. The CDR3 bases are TGTGCCAGCAGTGTTGACGGGGGAGCGAACACTGAAGCTTTCTTT.

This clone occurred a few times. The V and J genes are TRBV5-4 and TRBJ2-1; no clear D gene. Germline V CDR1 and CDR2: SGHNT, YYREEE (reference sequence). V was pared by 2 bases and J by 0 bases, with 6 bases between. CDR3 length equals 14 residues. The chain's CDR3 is CASSFESSYNEQFF. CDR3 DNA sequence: TGTGCCAGCAGCTTTGAGAGCTCCTACAATGAGCAGTTCTTC.

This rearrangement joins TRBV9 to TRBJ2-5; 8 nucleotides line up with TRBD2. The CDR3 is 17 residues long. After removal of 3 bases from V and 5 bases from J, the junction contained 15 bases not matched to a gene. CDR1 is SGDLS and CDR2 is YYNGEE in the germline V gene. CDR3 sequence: CASSALTGTSGAETQYF. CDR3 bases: TGTGCCAGCAGCGCCCTTACCGGGACTAGTGGGGCTGAGACCCAGTACTTC.

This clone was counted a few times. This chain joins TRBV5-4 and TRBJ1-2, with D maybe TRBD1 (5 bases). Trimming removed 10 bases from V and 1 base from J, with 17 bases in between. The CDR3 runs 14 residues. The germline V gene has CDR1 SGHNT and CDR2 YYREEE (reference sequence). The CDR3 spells CAVYRYGGNYGYTF. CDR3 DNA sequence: TGTGCCGTATACCGCTACGGGGGTAACTATGGCTACACCTTC.

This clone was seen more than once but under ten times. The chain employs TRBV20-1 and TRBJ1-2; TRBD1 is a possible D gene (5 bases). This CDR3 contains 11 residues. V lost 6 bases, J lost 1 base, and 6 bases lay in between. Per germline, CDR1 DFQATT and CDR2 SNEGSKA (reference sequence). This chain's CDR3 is CSARDNYGYTF. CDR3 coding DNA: TGCAGTGCCAGGGATAACTATGGCTACACCTTC.

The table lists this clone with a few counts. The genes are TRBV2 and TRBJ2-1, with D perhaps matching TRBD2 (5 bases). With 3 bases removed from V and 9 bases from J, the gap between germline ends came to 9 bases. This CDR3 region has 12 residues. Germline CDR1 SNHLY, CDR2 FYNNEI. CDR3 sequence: CASSESAGEQFF. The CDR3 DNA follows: TGTGCCAGCAGTGAGTCCGCGGGTGAGCAGTTCTTC.

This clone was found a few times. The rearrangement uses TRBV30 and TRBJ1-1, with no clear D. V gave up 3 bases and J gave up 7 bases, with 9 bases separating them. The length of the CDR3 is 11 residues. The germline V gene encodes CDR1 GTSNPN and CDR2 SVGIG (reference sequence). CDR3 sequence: CAWSNSVEAFF. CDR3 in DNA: TGTGCCTGGAGCAATTCGGTTGAAGCTTTCTTT.

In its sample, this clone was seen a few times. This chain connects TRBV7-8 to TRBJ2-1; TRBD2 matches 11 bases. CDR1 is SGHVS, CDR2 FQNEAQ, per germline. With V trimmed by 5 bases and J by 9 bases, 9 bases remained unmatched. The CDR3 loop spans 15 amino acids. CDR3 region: CASSRPGLAAFEQFF. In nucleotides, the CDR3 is TGTGCCAGCAGCAGACCGGGACTAGCGGCGTTTGAGCAGTTCTTC.

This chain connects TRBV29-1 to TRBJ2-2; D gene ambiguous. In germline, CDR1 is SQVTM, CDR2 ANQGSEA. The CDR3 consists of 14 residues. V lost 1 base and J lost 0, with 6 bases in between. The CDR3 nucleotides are TGCAGCGTTGAAGGGCGGACGAACACCGGGGAGCTGTTTTTT. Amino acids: CSVEGRTNTGELFF.